This entry describes one T cell receptor beta chain. The table came from immunoSEQ multiplex PCR; TCRdb's copy has only in-frame clones and leaves some out. Counted here are about 360,000 clones, just over 85% occurring once; the ten biggest clones make up 0.83%. The data are from a study of cytomegalovirus exposure and HLA in healthy donors. Turning to the study itself: The platform used for the approximately 130 validation repertoires matched that of the approximately 640 first-cohort repertoires, a later analysis reported.

The roughly 120-subject validation cohort, separate from the approximately 670-subject first cohort, included the donors. The CDR3 has 14 residues. Germline values: CDR1 GTSNPN, CDR2 SVGIG (reference sequence). Trimming took off 4 bases at V and 9 bases at J, with 19 bases between the two ends. Sequenced material: PBMCs. The clonotype was recovered from a woman in her late teens or twenties in good health and CMV-seronegative. The rearrangement joins TRBV30 to TRBJ2-1, with a weak D call TRBD1 (6 bases). The CDR3 reads CAWTLLGAIGEQFF. CDR3 sequence (DNA): TGTGCCTGGACATTATTGGGGGCCATTGGTGAGCAGTTCTTC.